These 21 T cell receptor beta chains originate from one sample sequenced in a study of blood T cell repertoires in COVID-19. Assay: immunoSEQ multiplex PCR; the TCRdb copy retains only in-frame clones and omits some. The data hold around 270,000 clones, with about 87% observed a single time. Sequenced input: peripheral blood. The source is an older woman with COVID-19, enrolled during active disease.

The gene calls are TRBV28 and TRBJ2-7, with 11 bases lining up with TRBD1. This CDR3 contains 16 residues. V lost 5 bases to trimming and J lost 3 bases; unmatched junction nucleotides: 9. The germline gives CDR1 MDHEN, CDR2 SYDVKM. Here the CDR3 DNA reads TGTGCCAGCAGTCCACGGACAGGGGGCTTGGTCTACGAGCAGTACTTC. Residues: CASSPRTGGLVYEQYF. The entire variable domain, with the rest obtained from reference TRBV28 and TRBJ2-7, is as follows: DVKVTQSSRYLVKRTGEKVFLECVQDMDHENMFWYRQDPGLGLRLIYFSYDVKMKEKGDIPEGYSVSREKKERFSLILESASTNQTSMYLCASSPRTGGLVYEQYFGPGTRLTVT.

This chain connects TRBV30 to TRBJ1-5; 12 bases agree with TRBD1. This CDR3 is 16 amino acids long. Germline V gene sequence: CDR1 GTSNPN, CDR2 SVGIG (reference sequence). Trimming removed 1 base from V and 7 bases from J; junction bases left unmatched: 8. The CDR3 DNA reads TGTGCCTGGAGTGGAGGGGACAGGGGGCTTGGGCAGCCCCAGCATTTT. Translating it yields CAWSGGDRGLGQPQHF.

This clone occurred once. The chain links TRBV6-5 to TRBJ2-7, with 7 nucleotides matching TRBD2. The CDR3 contains 15 residues. V was clipped by 4 bases and J by 5 bases; unmatched bases: 11. CDR1 MNHEY and CDR2 SVGAGI come from the germline V gene. Here the CDR3 reads CASSFLKRGTDEQYF. The CDR3 nucleotides are TGTGCCAGCAGTTTCCTAAAGCGGGGTACAGACGAGCAGTACTTC.

The V gene is TRBV6-5, the J gene TRBJ2-7, with a weak D call TRBD1 (7 bases). The CDR3 is 12 amino acids. V dropped 5 bases and J dropped 6 bases, with 11 bases sitting between them. CDR1 and CDR2 (germline): MNHEY, SVGAGI. DNA of the CDR3: TGTGCCAGCAGTCGCCAGGGGGGCGAGCAGTACTTC. It translates to CASSRQGGEQYF.

V is TRBV5-4 and J is TRBJ2-3, with 13 bases identical to TRBD2. CDR3 length equals 16 residues. V gave up 4 bases and J gave up 3 bases; unmatched junction bases: 5. Looked up from germline, CDR1 is SGHNT and CDR2 is YYREEE (reference sequence). The CDR3 loop is CASSPTSGRGTDTQYF. CDR3 bases: TGTGCCAGCAGCCCCACTAGCGGGAGGGGTACAGATACGCAGTATTTT.

The V call is TRBV7-9, the J call TRBJ2-2; perhaps TRBD2 as D (6 bases). Trimming took 5 bases from V and 4 from J, leaving 14 bases between them. CDR1 is SEHNR and CDR2 is FQNEAQ in the germline V gene (reference sequence). CDR3 size: 15 residues. Written as DNA, the CDR3 is TGTGCCAGCAGCCCGGGACTTGGTTTCACCGGGGAGCTGTTTTTT. It translates to CASSPGLGFTGELFF.

This chain links TRBV30 with TRBJ2-7, with D perhaps TRBD1 (5 bases). V lost 6 bases and J lost 5, with 17 bases in between. Germline CDR1 GTSNPN, CDR2 SVGIG (reference sequence). The CDR3 length is 13 residues. The chain's CDR3 is CACQGFGGDEQYF. The CDR3 nucleotides read TGTGCCTGTCAGGGCTTTGGTGGGGACGAGCAGTACTTC.

This clone has a handful of counts. The rearrangement links TRBV29-1 to TRBJ2-1, with 14 bases fitting TRBD2. The CDR3 totals 14 residues. From germline, CDR1 is SQVTM and CDR2 ANQGSEA. J gave up 9 bases and V 7 bases, and 8 bases lay outside the gene matches. CDR3 sequence reads: CSALGTSGSIEQFF. The DNA for the CDR3 is TGCAGCGCTCTCGGGACTAGCGGGAGTATTGAGCAGTTCTTC.

The V and J genes are TRBV11-3 and TRBJ2-7; 8 bases fit TRBD1. The V and J ends lost 2 bases and 4 bases, in that order; junction bases with no gene match: 1. CDR1 is SGHNT and CDR2 is YENEEA in the germline V gene. There are 13 residues in the CDR3. The CDR3 bases are TGTGCCAGCAGCTTAAACAGGGGGTACGAGCAGTACTTC. Translated: CASSLNRGYEQYF.

The chain carries TRBV5-6 and TRBJ1-6; D not certain. The germline V gene encodes CDR1 SGHDT and CDR2 YYEEEE. Deletions cut 0 bases from V and 7 bases from J, with 5 bases between. The CDR3 totals 13 residues. CDR3 in amino acids: CASSLVRNSPLHF. In DNA form, the CDR3 reads TGTGCCAGCAGCTTGGTTAGAAATTCACCCCTCCACTTT.

DNA for the CDR3: TGCAGCGTTGAAGATCATGGTAGCGGGAGGGGCGAGCAGTACTTC. This gives the protein CSVEDHGSGRGEQYF. The chain couples TRBV29-1 to TRBJ2-7, with 11 bases identical to TRBD2. This CDR3 is 15 amino acids long. V was pared by 0 bases and J by 6 bases, with 7 bases of the junction left unmatched. From germline, CDR1 is SQVTM and CDR2 ANQGSEA.

V and J are TRBV5-1 and TRBJ1-1, with TRBD1 matching over 8 bases. The CDR3 length is 14 residues. Trimming took 1 base from V and 6 from J; bases not matched to a gene: 5. The germline V gene encodes CDR1 SGHRS and CDR2 YFSETQ. In DNA, the CDR3 is TGCGCCAGCAGCTTGAAGGGACAGGTACCTGAAGCTTTCTTT. It yields the protein CASSLKGQVPEAFF.

The rearrangement links TRBV19 to TRBJ1-5; 8 nucleotides align to TRBD1. V shed 5 bases and J 9 bases; nucleotides not matched to a gene: 9. CDR3 size: 14 residues. Per the germline V gene, CDR1 is LNHDA and CDR2 is SQIVND (reference sequence). CDR3 sequence (DNA): TGTGCCAGTAGTCAGGGGGCCCCTTCCCCGCCCCAGCATTTT. Translated: CASSQGAPSPPQHF.

The gene calls are TRBV27 and TRBJ2-1; 10 bases are shared with TRBD2. V gave up 3 bases and J gave up 8 bases; unmatched junction bases: 4. Looked up from germline, CDR1 is MNHEY and CDR2 is SMNVEV (reference sequence). The CDR3 runs 14 residues. CDR3 in amino acids: CASSFLAGAHEQFF. CDR3 DNA: TGTGCCAGCAGTTTCCTAGCGGGAGCCCATGAGCAGTTCTTC.

This clone came up a few times. Additional DNA sequences in this sample encode the identical CDR3. This chain connects TRBV7-7 to TRBJ2-3; 9 positions match TRBD2. The germline CDR1 and CDR2 sequences are SSHAT and FNYEAQ (reference sequence). Trimming took 2 bases from V and 3 from J; bases not matched to a gene: 0. The CDR3 is 14 residues long. In nucleotides, the CDR3 is TGTGCCAGCAGCTTAAGCGGGAGGACAGATACGCAGTATTTT. Protein sequence: CASSLSGRTDTQYF.

The chain employs TRBV6-2 or TRBV6-3 and TRBJ1-2; no clear D. Germline loops: CDR1 MNHEY, CDR2 SVGEGT. V dropped 5 bases and J dropped 8 bases, with 21 bases sitting between them. This CDR3 region has 15 residues. The CDR3, as DNA: TGTGCCAGCAGTGCCCGAATGACGACGGAGGAGGGCTACACCTTC. This gives the protein CASSARMTTEEGYTF.

This rearrangement joins TRBV18 to TRBJ2-7; 11 nucleotides agree with TRBD1. The CDR3 contains 15 residues. The V gene end was trimmed by 6 bases and the J gene end by 6 bases; junction bases not matched to a gene: 10. The germline V gene has CDR1 KGHSH and CDR2 LQKENI. The CDR3 DNA reads as TGTGCCAGCTCGCTCAGGACAGGGGGCGCGTCCGAGCAGTACTTC. It yields the protein CASSLRTGGASEQYF.

V gene TRBV4-3 combines with J gene TRBJ1-2, with D perhaps matching TRBD1 (6 bases). Germline assignment: CDR1 LGHNA and CDR2 YSLEER. Trimming left V 1 base short and J 8 bases short, with 23 bases between. This CDR3 region has 17 residues. The CDR3 coding sequence is TGCGCCAGCAGCCAAGTGGTTCGAACAGGGACCTATGTAGGCTACACCTTC. Translated, it gives CASSQVVRTGTYVGYTF.

The rearrangement uses TRBV25-1 and TRBJ1-2; D is uncertain. This CDR3 has 14 amino acids. V shed 4 bases and J shed 8 bases, with 17 bases lying between them. Germline CDR1 is MGHDK and CDR2 is SYGVNS. CDR3: CASSGSGVSGGYTF. Here the CDR3 DNA reads TGTGCCAGCAGTGGAAGCGGGGTGTCGGGCGGCTACACCTTC.

The rearrangement joins TRBV7-3 to TRBJ2-2; 12 nucleotides agree with TRBD2. The V and J ends lost 5 bases and 7 bases, in that order; junction bases with no gene match: 8. The length of the CDR3 is 16 residues. Germline V gene data show CDR1 as SGHTA and CDR2 as FQGTGA. The DNA of the CDR3 is TGTGCCAGCAGCCCCCGACTAGCGGGAGTAGGCGGGGAGCTGTTTTTT. It yields the protein CASSPRLAGVGGELFF. The full variable domain, its missing parts supplied by reference TRBV7-3 and TRBJ2-2, is GAGVSQTPSNKVTEKGKYVELRCDPISGHTALYWYRQSLGQGPEFLIYFQGTGAADDSGLPNDRFFAVRPEGSVSTLKIQRTERGDSAVYLCASSPRLAGVGGELFFGEGSRLTVL.

This chain connects TRBV6-5 to TRBJ1-4; no clear D gene. V dropped 8 bases and J dropped 8 bases, with 9 bases sitting between them. The length of the CDR3 is 11 residues. Germline lookup yields CDR1 MNHEY and CDR2 SVGAGI. The CDR3 DNA sequence: TGTGCCAGCGCTCCGGGGGAAAAACTGTTTTTT. This codes for CASAPGEKLFF.